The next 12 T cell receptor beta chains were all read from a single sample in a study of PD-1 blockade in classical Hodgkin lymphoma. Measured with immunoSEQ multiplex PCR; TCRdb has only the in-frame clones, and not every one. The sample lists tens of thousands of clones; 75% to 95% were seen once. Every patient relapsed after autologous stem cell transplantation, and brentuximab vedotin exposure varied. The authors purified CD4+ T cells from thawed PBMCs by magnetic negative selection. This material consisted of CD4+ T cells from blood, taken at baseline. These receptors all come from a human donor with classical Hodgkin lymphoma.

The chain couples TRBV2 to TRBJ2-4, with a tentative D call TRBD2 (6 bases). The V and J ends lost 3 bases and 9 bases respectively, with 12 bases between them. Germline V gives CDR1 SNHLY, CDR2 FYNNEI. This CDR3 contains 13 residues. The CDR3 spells CASSDSGETIQYF. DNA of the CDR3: TGTGCCAGCAGTGACTCGGGGGAAACCATTCAGTACTTC.

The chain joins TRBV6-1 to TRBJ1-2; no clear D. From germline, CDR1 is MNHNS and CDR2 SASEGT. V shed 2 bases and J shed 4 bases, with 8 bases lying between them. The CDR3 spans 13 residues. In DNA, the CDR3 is TGTGCCAGCAGTGAACTAGCAGTCTATGGCTACACCTTC. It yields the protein CASSELAVYGYTF.

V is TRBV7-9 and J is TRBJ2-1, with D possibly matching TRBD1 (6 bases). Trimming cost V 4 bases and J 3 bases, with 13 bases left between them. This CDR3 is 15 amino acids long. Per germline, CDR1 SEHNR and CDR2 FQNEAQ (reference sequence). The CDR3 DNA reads TGTGCCAGCAGCTCAGGCCAGGGGAACTACAATGAGCAGTTCTTC. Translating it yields CASSSGQGNYNEQFF.

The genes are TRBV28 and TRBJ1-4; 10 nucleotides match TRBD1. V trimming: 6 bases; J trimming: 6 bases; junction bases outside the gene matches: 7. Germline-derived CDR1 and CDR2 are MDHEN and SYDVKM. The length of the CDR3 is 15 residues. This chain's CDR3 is CASRSPTGGYEKLFF. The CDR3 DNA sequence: TGTGCCAGCAGGAGCCCGACAGGGGGCTATGAAAAACTGTTTTTT.

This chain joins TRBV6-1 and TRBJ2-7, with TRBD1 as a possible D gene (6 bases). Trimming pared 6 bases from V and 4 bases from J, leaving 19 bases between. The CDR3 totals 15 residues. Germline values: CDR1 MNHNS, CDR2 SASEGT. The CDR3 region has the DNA TGTGCCAGCAGGGAGGCTTGGGGGCCGGGGTACGAGCAGTACTTC. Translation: CASREAWGPGYEQYF.

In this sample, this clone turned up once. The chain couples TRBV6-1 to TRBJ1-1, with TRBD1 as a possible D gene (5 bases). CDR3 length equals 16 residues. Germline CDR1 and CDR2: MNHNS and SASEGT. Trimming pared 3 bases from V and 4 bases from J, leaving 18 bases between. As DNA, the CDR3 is TGTGCCAGCAGTGATTTCCCCTTCCAGGGCGGCACTGAAGCTTTCTTT. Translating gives CASSDFPFQGGTEAFF.

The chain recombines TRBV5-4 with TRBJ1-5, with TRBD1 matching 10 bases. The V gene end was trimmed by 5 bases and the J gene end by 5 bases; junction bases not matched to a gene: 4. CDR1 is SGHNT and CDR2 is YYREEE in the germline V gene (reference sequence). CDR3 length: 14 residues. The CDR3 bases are TGTGCCAGCAGTCTCGGACAGGGGGATCAGCCCCAGCATTTT. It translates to CASSLGQGDQPQHF.

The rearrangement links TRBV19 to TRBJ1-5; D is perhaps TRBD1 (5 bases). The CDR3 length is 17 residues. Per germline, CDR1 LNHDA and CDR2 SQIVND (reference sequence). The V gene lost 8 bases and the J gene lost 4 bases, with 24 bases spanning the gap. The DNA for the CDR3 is TGTGCCAGTCAATATCGGGACGGGGGAGGTATTAATCAGCCCCAGCATTTT. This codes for CASQYRDGGGINQPQHF.

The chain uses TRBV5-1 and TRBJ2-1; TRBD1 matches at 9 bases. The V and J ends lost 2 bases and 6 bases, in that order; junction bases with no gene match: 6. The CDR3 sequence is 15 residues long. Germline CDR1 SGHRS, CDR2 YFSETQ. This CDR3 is CASSFAGQGPNEQFF. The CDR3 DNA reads TGCGCCAGCAGCTTCGCGGGACAGGGTCCCAATGAGCAGTTCTTC.

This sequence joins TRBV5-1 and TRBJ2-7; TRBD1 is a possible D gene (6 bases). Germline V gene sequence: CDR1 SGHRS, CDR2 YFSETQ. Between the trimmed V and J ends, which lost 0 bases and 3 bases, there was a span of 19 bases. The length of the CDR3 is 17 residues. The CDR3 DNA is TGCGCCAGCAGCTTGGGGTTCCGTCAGGGGTTTTTCTACGAGCAGTACTTC. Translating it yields CASSLGFRQGFFYEQYF.

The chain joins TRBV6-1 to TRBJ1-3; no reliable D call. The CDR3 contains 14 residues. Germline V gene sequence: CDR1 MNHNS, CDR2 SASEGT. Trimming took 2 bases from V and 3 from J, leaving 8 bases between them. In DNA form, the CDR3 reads TGTGCCAGCAGTGAAACCGCAAATGGAAACACCATATATTTT. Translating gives CASSETANGNTIYF.

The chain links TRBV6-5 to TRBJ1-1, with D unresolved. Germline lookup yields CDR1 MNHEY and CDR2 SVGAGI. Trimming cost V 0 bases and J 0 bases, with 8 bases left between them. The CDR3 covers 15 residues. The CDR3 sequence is CASSYSAGMNTEAFF. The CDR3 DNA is TGTGCCAGCAGTTACTCGGCAGGAATGAACACTGAAGCTTTCTTT.